The sequence of this TCR beta chain was determined in a study of cytomegalovirus exposure and HLA in healthy donors (dated by TCRdb to about 2017). With respect to the entire study: An earlier analysis of roughly 570 of the donors reported 276 Gb of sequence data and 117 million unique TCR beta sequences obtained from about 170 million T cells. The study aimed to test whether cataloging public T cell receptors could reveal signatures of past pathogen exposure. A separate validation cohort of 100 to 150 different subjects was used in addition to the 666-subject first cohort. An early release covering roughly 640 HLA-typed donors comprised approximately 300 gigabases of sequencing data and around 86 million unique TCR sequences. High-throughput TCR immunosequencing, statistical association of individual TCRs with disease status, and machine learning were combined to predict cytomegalovirus infection status. In a later analysis, previously published TCR beta repertoires from 666 donors were re-analyzed and high-resolution HLA genotyping was added so that TCR occurrence patterns could be studied. The study profiled the T cell repertoires of 500 to 800 subjects by immunosequencing and related them to cytomegalovirus serostatus. Typing coverage varied by locus: roughly 629-640 donors for A, B, C, DRB1 and DQB1; approximately 500 for DQA1; around 570 for DPA1; 450 to 480 for DPB1. A later genetic analysis used genome-wide SNP genotypes for 398 of the 666 donors, treating that subset as a discovery cohort. Among some 400 genotyped donors of the cohort, an average of around 250,000 unique TCR beta nucleotide sequences was sequenced per donor, of which approximately 18% were non-productive. Of the roughly 400 genotyped donors, 65% to 90% fell in the genetic ancestry cluster associated with self-reported Caucasian donors. Donor age, sex, ethnicity and CMV serostatus were compiled together with the repertoire data. Every discovery cohort repertoire had been produced on one sequencing platform. In an earlier analysis of 587 of the donors, high-throughput TCR beta sequencing was used to judge whether each TCR beta V gene segment behaved as functional or pseudogenic. Four to six DR-DQ haplotypes were handled as single units for association and clustering, since linkage in the cohort was strong. Rather than drawing on any new phenotypic data, the later analysis identified candidate immune exposures from TCR beta sequences and the way those sequences occurred across donors. HLA typing included class I and class II loci at four-digit resolution. General study outcomes and caveats: In the study, some 160 TCR beta chains were listed as associated with cytomegalovirus. Immune exposure information for the cohort was limited to CMV serostatus. In a later analysis, around 15,000 TCR beta sequences were associated with specific HLA alleles at a false discovery rate of 0.05. The presence/absence analyses assumed that sequencing depth was roughly uniform across donors, and that assumption may not be true. In an earlier analysis of about 540 of the donors, most TCR beta V segments were observed in productive rearrangements about 90% or about 30% of the time, broadly matching IMGT annotations. Linkage disequilibrium might explain the correlated functional status among segregating V segments, but an unknown experimental factor could not be ruled out. According to a later analysis, TCR association rates differed among HLA loci, with DRB1 alleles showing the most associated TCRs and HLA-C alleles showing the fewest. Because counts were too low, about 17 rarely observed V segments, including chromosome 9 orphons, were excluded from the earlier analysis of some 590 of the donors. A later genetic analysis associated a missense DCLRE1C variant with V-gene and J-gene trimming of TCR beta chains, and an independent cohort replicated the association. Assigning TCR associations to individual alleles was difficult when HLA alleles, especially DR and DQ, strongly co-occurred. A later analysis reported that several top co-occurrence clusters appeared linked to parvovirus B19, influenza, CMV and Epstein-Barr virus. Some IMGT-functional V segments, including TRBV6-2 and TRBV6-3, could not be distinguished by the 87-base-pair reads and were therefore excluded. A few of the identified cytomegalovirus-associated TCR beta chains were confirmed in vitro to be specific for cytomegalovirus antigens. The authors suggested that the approach could potentially be generalized to other disease states and immunological phenotypes. Most CMV-associated TCR beta chains appeared to be HLA-restricted in a later analysis, and the HLA associations seemed to be driven largely by CMV exposure. A later analysis found that HLA-associated TCR beta chains were more clonally expanded and had lower generation probabilities than equally common non-associated chains. Because HLA typing was missing for some donors at each locus, association tests included only the typed subset. This cohort had only TCR beta chains sequenced, and the lack of alpha or paired-chain data limited which features could be detected. The sequencing pipeline was judged likely to have produced a cluster of highly shared sequence variants as a technical artifact. A further reported finding was that TCR beta sequences accurately predicted the HLA-A and HLA-B alleles for most subjects in the first cohort. The classifier was reported to diagnose cytomegalovirus status with high specificity and sensitivity in both the original cohort and the validation cohort. While some public TCRs were present in many individuals, most TCR sequences turned up only very rarely across donors. In a later genetic analysis, fewer N-insertions in productive TCRs were reported among donors in an Asian-associated ancestry cluster than the roughly 710-donor mean.

Libraries were made using the immunoSEQ multiplex PCR assay. For the multiplex PCR, a mixture combining 60 forward primers for TCR Vbeta segments and 13 reverse primers for TCR Jbeta segments was used. A multiplex PCR assay on genomic DNA amplified the CDR3 region of rearranged TCR beta genes. On the Illumina HiSeq System, the amplified TCR beta libraries were sequenced as 87-base-pair reads. Under the source paper's analysis protocol: A later analysis counted about 76 million unique TCR beta chains across the 670 or so repertoires, and roughly 10 million of these chains were shared by at least two donors. To remove PCR and sequencing errors, raw reads were error-corrected and collapsed into unique sequences using a nearest-neighbor algorithm that merged closely related sequences. V, D and J gene segments were assigned by aligning CDR3 sequences to IMGT reference sequences. For a sequence to be retained, at least a six-nucleotide match to both a V gene segment and a J gene segment was required. Rearrangements were called productive when the CDR3 lacked stop codons and stayed in frame with V and J; all others were non-productive. Following IMGT convention, CDR3 was defined as the stretch from the second conserved V-encoded cysteine up to the conserved J-encoded phenylalanine. In an earlier analysis of around 600 of the donors, sequences lacking an unambiguous match to a single V gene segment were excluded. In an earlier analysis of roughly 500 of the donors, V segments were called functional above 56.7% productive rearrangements and were called segregating when the between-donor standard deviation exceeded 5%. A statistical classification framework was developed to diagnose cytomegalovirus status using the catalog of TCR beta chain sequences. V and J gene assignment, in a later analysis, came from comparing TCR nucleotide sequences with IMGT/GENE-DB human TR gene sequences. In a later analysis, CDR3 sequences and most-parsimonious VDJ recombination scenarios were assigned using the TCRdist pipeline. In a later analysis, each TCR beta chain was defined by its CDR3 amino acid sequence together with its V-gene family, and reads lacking a unique V-gene family were excluded. As a way to deal with suspected cross-contamination and a sequencing artifact, a later analysis dropped hundreds of nucleotide sequences that were highly shared and had low generation probability. A later analysis calculated a clonal expansion index for each public chain from normalized within-repertoire ranks of inferred template counts. In a later analysis, generation probabilities were computed with a VDJ recombination model fitted to out-of-frame rearrangements, and the resulting probabilities were checked against IGoR. In a later analysis, TCR-TCR, TCR-HLA and TCR-CMV co-occurrence was scored with hypergeometric tests, and a repertoire-size bias correction was applied to TCR pairs. A later analysis estimated false discovery rates by permuting HLA or CMV assignments 20 times. In a later analysis, co-occurring TCRs were grouped using DBSCAN, with TCRdist sequence similarity added in when clustering inside HLA-allele-positive subsets. For co-occurrence clustering, repertoires with fewer than 30,000 or more than 120,000 public chains were excluded, along with four or five repertoires with anomalous nucleotide sharing. In its TCRdb copy, this immuneACCESS table keeps in-frame sequences only and misses some clones. Where compared with another copy, unresolved V genes explain less than half of these, and the others have no known cause. Clone size and the V and J calls come from that table; the DNA yielded D and trimming. For this sample there are about 130,000 clones; over 80% appear just once. Over 1% of the sample lies in the top ten.

The cohort comprised 550 to 700 healthy bone marrow donors. At the time of sampling, all cohort members were nominally healthy, though unrecorded immune exposures were likely present. The donor tested CMV seronegative, placing the donor among the 350 or so seronegative members of the cohort. A peripheral blood sample was provided by each donor, and peripheral blood mononuclear cells were used for TCR beta sequencing. The Qiagen DNeasy Blood Extraction Kit was used to extract genomic DNA from the blood cell samples. The V end gives up 10 bases and the J end 0 bases, leaving 13 bases in the junction not matched to a gene. The CDR3 starts with the cysteine, ends with the phenylalanine, and has 18 residues. Only the CDR3 portion is preserved as DNA: 54 bases, with reading frame beginning at the first base. The germline V gene specifies ENHRY as CDR1 and SYGVKD as CDR2. Details on this clone: Its cognate antigen has yet to be identified. The record has no base qualities; no much larger clone is one base away.

The sequence was collected from a boy between 10 and 17 years old in good health and CMV-seronegative. Rearrangement joined TRBV10-3 to TRBJ2-3, with TRBD2 identical over 13 junction bases. The sequencing sample was made of PBMCs. The sequence in DNA is TGTGCCACCAAGTCGGGACTAGCGGGACCCTCTAGCACAGATACGCAGTATTTT. Its amino acids are CATKSGLAGPSSTDTQYF.